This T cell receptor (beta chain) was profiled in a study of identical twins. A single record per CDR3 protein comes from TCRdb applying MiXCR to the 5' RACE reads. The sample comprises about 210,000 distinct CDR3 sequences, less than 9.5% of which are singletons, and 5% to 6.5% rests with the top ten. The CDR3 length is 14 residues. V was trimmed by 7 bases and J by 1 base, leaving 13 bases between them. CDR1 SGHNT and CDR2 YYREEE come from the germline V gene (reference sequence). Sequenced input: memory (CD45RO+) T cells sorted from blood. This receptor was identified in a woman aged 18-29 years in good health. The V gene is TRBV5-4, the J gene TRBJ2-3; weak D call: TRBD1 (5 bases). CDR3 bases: TGTGCCAGCGGCCGACAGCCGGGCACAGATACGCAGTATTTT. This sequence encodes CASGRQPGTDTQYF.